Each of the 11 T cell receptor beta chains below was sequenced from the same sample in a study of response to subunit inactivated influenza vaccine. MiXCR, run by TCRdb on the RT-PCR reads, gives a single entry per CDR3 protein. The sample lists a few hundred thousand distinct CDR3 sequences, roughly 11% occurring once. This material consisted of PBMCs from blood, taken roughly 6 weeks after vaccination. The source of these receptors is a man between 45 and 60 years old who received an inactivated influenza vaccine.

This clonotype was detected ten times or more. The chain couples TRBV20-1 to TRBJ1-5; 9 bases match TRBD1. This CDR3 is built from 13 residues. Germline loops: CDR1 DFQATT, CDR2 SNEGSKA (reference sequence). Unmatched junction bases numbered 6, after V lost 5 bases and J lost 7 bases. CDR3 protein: CSAPRTGEQPQHF. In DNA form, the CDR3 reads TGCAGTGCTCCCCGGACAGGGGAACAGCCCCAGCATTTT.

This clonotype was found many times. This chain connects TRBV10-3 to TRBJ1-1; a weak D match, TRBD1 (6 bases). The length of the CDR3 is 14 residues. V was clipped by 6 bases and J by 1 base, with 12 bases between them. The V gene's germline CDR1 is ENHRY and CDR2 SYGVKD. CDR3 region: CAIRGGAGNTEAFF. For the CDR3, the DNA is TGTGCCATCAGGGGGGGGGCAGGGAACACTGAAGCTTTCTTT.

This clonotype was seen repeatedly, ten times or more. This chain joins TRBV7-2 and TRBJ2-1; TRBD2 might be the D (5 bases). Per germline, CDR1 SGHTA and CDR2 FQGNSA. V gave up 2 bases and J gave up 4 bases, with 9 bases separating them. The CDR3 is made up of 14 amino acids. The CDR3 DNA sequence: TGTGCCAGCAGCTTACCGCGGGTGTACAATGAGCAGTTCTTC. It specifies CASSLPRVYNEQFF.

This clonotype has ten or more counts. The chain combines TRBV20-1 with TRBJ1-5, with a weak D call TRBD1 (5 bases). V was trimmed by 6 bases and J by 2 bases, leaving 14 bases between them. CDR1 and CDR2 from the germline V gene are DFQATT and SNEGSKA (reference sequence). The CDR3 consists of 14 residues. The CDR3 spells CSAVDSRGNQPQHF. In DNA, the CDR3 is TGCAGTGCCGTAGACAGTCGCGGCAATCAGCCCCAGCATTTT.

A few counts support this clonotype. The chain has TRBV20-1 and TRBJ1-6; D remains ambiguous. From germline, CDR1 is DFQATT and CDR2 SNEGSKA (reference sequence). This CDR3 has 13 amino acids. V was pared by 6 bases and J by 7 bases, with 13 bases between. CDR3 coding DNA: TGCAGTGCAACCCGGACGGAAAATTCACCCCTCCACTTT. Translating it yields CSATRTENSPLHF.

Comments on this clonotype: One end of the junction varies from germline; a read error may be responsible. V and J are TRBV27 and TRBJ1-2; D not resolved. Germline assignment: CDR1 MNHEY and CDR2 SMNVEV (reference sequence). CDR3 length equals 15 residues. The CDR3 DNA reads TGTACCAGCAGTTTATACGGGGTAGTCGGCTATGGCTACACCTTC. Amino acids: CTSSLYGVVGYGYTF.

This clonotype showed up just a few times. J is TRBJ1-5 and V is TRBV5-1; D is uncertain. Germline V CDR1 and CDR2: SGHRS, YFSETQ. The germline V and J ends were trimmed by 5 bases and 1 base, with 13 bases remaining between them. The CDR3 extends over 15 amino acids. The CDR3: CASRGPPESNQPQHF. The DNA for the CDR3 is TGCGCCAGCAGGGGCCCCCCAGAGAGCAATCAGCCCCAGCATTTT.

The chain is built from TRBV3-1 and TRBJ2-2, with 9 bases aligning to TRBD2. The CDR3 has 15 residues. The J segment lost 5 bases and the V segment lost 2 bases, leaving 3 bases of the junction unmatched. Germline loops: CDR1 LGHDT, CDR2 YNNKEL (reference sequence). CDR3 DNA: TGTGCCAGCAGCCAAAGGACTAGCGTTACCGGGGAGCTGTTTTTT. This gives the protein CASSQRTSVTGELFF.

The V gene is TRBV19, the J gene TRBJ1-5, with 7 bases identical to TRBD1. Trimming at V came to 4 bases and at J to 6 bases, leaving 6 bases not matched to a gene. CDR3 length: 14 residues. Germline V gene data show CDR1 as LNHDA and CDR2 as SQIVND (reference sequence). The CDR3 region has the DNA TGTGCCAGTAGTACACAGGGGTATGCTCAGCCCCAGCATTTT. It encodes CASSTQGYAQPQHF.

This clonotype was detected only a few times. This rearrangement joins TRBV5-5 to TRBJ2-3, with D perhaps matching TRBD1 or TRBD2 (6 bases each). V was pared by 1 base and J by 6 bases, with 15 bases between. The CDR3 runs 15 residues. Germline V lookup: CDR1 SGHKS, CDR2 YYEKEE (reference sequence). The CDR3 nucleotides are TGTGCCAGCAGCTTGTTACACCCGGGGGCGGATACGCAGTATTTT. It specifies CASSLLHPGADTQYF.

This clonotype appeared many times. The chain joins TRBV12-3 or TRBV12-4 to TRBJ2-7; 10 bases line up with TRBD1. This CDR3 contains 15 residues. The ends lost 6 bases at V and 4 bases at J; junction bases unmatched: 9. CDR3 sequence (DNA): TGTGCCAGCAGCCCGGGACAGGGGTTGCGGTACGAGCAGTACTTC. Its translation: CASSPGQGLRYEQYF.